The clone carrying this T cell receptor beta chain was counted ten times or more. The source of the sample is a study of blood T cells in healthy people across ages. A second PCR, run for about 7 to 12 cycles, used a sample-barcoded 5' primer plus a J-beta primer mix. Using its own MiXCR run on the 5' RACE reads, TCRdb lists one record per CDR3 protein. The table lists about 1.7 million distinct CDR3 sequences, about 30% of them singletons, with 6.5% to 8.5% in the top ten. The sample was blood. This sequence originates from a woman in her 30s in good health.

The CDR3 sequence: CASSLVVAGGRHTQYF. CDR3 nucleotide sequence: TGCGCCAGCAGCTTGGTTGTCGCGGGGGGGAGGCATACGCAGTATTTT. The rearrangement joins TRBV5-1 to TRBJ2-3; 9 bases match TRBD2. The CDR3 loop spans 16 amino acids. The trim removed 0 bases at V and 7 bases at J, leaving 9 bases unmatched. Germline CDR1 reads SGHRS; CDR2 reads YFSETQ.